Below, 28 T cell receptor beta chains from the same sample are listed, as sequenced in a study of early T cells in non-severe SARS-CoV-2 infection. TCRdb redid the calling of the 5' RACE reads with MiXCR, one entry per CDR3 protein. The sample includes about 26,000 distinct CDR3 sequences, roughly 4.3% of them seen just once. The sequencing sample was made of whole blood. The receptors come from an adult who was a healthcare worker with PCR-confirmed SARS-CoV-2 infection or an uninfected control (not recorded which).

This clonotype is medium-sized. The V call is TRBV7-3, the J call TRBJ2-5; 7 positions match TRBD2. The V gene end was trimmed by 2 bases and the J gene end by 1 base; junction bases not matched to a gene: 4. The germline V gene encodes CDR1 SGHTA and CDR2 FQGTGA. The CDR3 consists of 15 residues. The CDR3 region is CASSLGGRAQETQYF. The CDR3 bases are TGTGCCAGCAGCTTAGGAGGGAGGGCCCAAGAGACCCAGTACTTC.

This clonotype was counted many times. The V call is TRBV4-3, the J call TRBJ2-1; 13 positions match TRBD2. Looked up from germline, CDR1 is LGHNA and CDR2 is YSLEER. The CDR3 is made up of 17 amino acids. Trimming removed 4 bases from V and 8 bases from J; junction bases left unmatched: 11. CDR3 region: CASSRTAGTSGIYEQFF. CDR3 coding DNA: TGCGCCAGCAGCCGGACCGCCGGGACTAGCGGGATTTATGAGCAGTTCTTC.

This clonotype was seen at least ten times. The V gene is TRBV6-2 or TRBV6-3, the J gene TRBJ2-7, with 9 bases identical to TRBD1. V gave up 2 bases and J gave up 2 bases; unmatched junction bases: 10. This CDR3 region has 17 residues. Germline V CDR1 and CDR2: MNHEY, SVGEGT. The CDR3 reads CASSYPAGTGSTYEQYV. CDR3 DNA sequence: TGTGCCAGCAGTTACCCTGCCGGGACAGGGAGCACCTACGAGCAGTACGTC.

Many counts were recorded for this clonotype. The chain combines TRBV6-5 with TRBJ2-2, with a tentative D call TRBD2 (5 bases). The CDR3 covers 20 residues. Trimming took off 2 bases at V and 0 bases at J, with 22 bases between the two ends. Germline loops: CDR1 MNHEY, CDR2 SVGAGI. CDR3 amino acids: CASSYRTPSTPITNTGELFF. The CDR3 DNA reads as TGTGCCAGCAGTTACCGGACTCCATCGACACCAATCACGAACACCGGGGAGCTGTTTTTT.

The rearrangement joins TRBV6-5 to TRBJ1-1; perhaps TRBD1 as D (5 bases). The ends were cut back, 6 bases at V and 4 bases at J, with 12 bases in the middle. The length of the CDR3 is 13 residues. Germline assignment: CDR1 MNHEY and CDR2 SVGAGI. Written as DNA, the CDR3 is TGTGCCAGCAGATACGGGGGGAGCACTGAAGCTTTCTTT. This sequence encodes CASRYGGSTEAFF.

This clonotype was seen repeatedly, ten times or more. The chain recombines TRBV5-4 with TRBJ2-7; maybe TRBD1 (5 bases). Germline-derived CDR1 and CDR2 are SGHNT and YYREEE (reference sequence). Trimming left V 4 bases short and J 1 base short, with 15 bases between. The CDR3 is made up of 15 amino acids. DNA for the CDR3: TGTGCCAGCAGCAAGGACACTAAGGGGTCCTACGAGCAGTACGTC. Its protein product is CASSKDTKGSYEQYV.

This clonotype was detected many times. This sequence joins TRBV5-1 and TRBJ2-7; D might be TRBD1 or TRBD2, each matching 5 bases. The V end was cut by 2 bases, the J end by 0 bases, with 9 bases between. The CDR3 consists of 14 residues. Germline CDR1 is SGHRS and CDR2 is YFSETQ. CDR3 sequence (DNA): TGCGCCAGCAGCTTTTGGGACGGCTCCTACGAGCAGTACTTC. This sequence encodes CASSFWDGSYEQYF.

This clonotype showed up many times. V usage is TRBV6-1 and J usage is TRBJ2-3; TRBD2 matches 9 bases. The junction had 7 bases not matched to a gene; V was cut back by 5 bases and J by 4 bases. The CDR3 is 15 residues long. In germline, CDR1 is MNHNS, CDR2 SASEGT. CDR3 bases: TGTGCCAGCAGTCTACTTAGCGGGAGTGCAGATACGCAGTATTTT. This encodes CASSLLSGSADTQYF.

This clonotype has just a few counts. Written as DNA, the CDR3 is TGTGCCATCAGCGGAGACCGGGACAGGGACGAGCAGTACTTC. Translated, it gives CAISGDRDRDEQYF. The chain recombines TRBV10-3 with TRBJ2-7, with TRBD1 matching over 9 bases. The CDR3 has 14 residues. From germline, CDR1 is ENHRY and CDR2 SYGVKD. The V segment lost 6 bases and the J segment 5 bases; nucleotides outside the gene matches: 8.

This clonotype was observed at least ten times. This sequence joins TRBV7-2 and TRBJ2-7, with a tentative D call TRBD2 (6 bases). Germline CDR1 SGHTA, CDR2 FQGNSA. The CDR3 extends over 13 amino acids. V was cut by 5 bases and J by 6 bases, with 14 bases left in between. DNA for the CDR3: TGTGCCAGCAGCCCCCCGGGGGTACGCGAGCAGTACTTC. Protein: CASSPPGVREQYF.

This clonotype came up many times. The genes are TRBV19 and TRBJ2-3; no reliable D call. Trimming shortened V by 5 bases and J by 0 bases, and 9 bases separated the two germline ends. Germline-derived CDR1 and CDR2 are LNHDA and SQIVND (reference sequence). This CDR3 comprises 14 residues. CDR3 loop: CASSRERSTDTQYF. The CDR3 DNA reads as TGTGCCAGTAGTCGTGAGCGTAGCACAGATACGCAGTATTTT. The entire variable domain, with the rest obtained from reference TRBV19 and TRBJ2-3, is as follows: DGGITQSPKYLFRKEGQNVTLSCEQNLNHDAMYWYRQDPGQGLRLIYYSQIVNDFQKGDIAEGYSVSREKKESFPLTVTSAQKNPTAFYLCASSRERSTDTQYFGPGTRLTVL.

This clonotype came up many times. The chain is built from TRBV11-3 and TRBJ2-5, with TRBD1 matching over 8 bases. The junction had 10 bases not matched to a gene; V was cut back by 5 bases and J by 5 bases. Per the germline V gene, CDR1 is SGHNT and CDR2 is YENEEA. This CDR3 contains 15 residues. CDR3 nucleotide sequence: TGTGCCAGCAGCCTCGGACAGGGTACGCCGGAGACCCAGTACTTC. Its translation: CASSLGQGTPETQYF. Complete variable domain (other parts from reference TRBV11-3 and TRBJ2-5): EAGVVQSPRYKIIEKKQPVAFWCNPISGHNTLYWYLQNLGQGPELLIRYENEEAVDDSQLPKDRFSAERLKGVDSTLKIQPAELGDSAVYLCASSLGQGTPETQYFGPGTRLLVL.

This clonotype was recorded at least ten times. This chain uses TRBV2 with TRBJ2-5; possibly TRBD1 for D (5 bases). The germline V gene has CDR1 SNHLY and CDR2 FYNNEI. V lost 8 bases and J 0 bases, leaving 16 bases between the germline ends. This CDR3 contains 15 residues. The CDR3 is CASVRAQGNQETQYF. The CDR3 DNA follows: TGTGCCAGCGTACGCGCTCAGGGTAACCAAGAGACCCAGTACTTC.

This clonotype has at least ten counts. The chain combines TRBV5-1 with TRBJ2-7, with D possibly being TRBD1 (6 bases). The V end lost 5 bases, the J end lost 0 bases, and 18 bases lay between the germline ends. From germline, CDR1 is SGHRS and CDR2 YFSETQ. CDR3 size: 16 residues. CDR3 residues: CASSLRPQGSSYEQYF. The CDR3 region has the DNA TGCGCCAGCAGTCTCAGACCGCAGGGGAGCTCCTACGAGCAGTACTTC.

The sample holds many counts of this clonotype. V is TRBV27 and J is TRBJ2-3, with D perhaps TRBD1 (5 bases). V lost 6 bases and J 3 bases, leaving 13 bases between the germline ends. The CDR3 extends over 14 amino acids. Germline loops: CDR1 MNHEY, CDR2 SMNVEV (reference sequence). CDR3 sequence (DNA): TGTGCCAGCAGCGCAGGGCAAGGGACAGATACGCAGTATTTT. It yields the protein CASSAGQGTDTQYF.

This clonotype was observed at least ten times. The chain carries TRBV20-1 and TRBJ2-3, with 10 positions matching TRBD1. J gave up 2 bases and V 6 bases, and 8 bases lay outside the gene matches. The CDR3 covers 15 residues. From germline, CDR1 is DFQATT and CDR2 SNEGSKA (reference sequence). CDR3 nucleotide sequence: TGCAGTGCGTCTCCCGGGACAGGGGACACAGATACGCAGTATTTT. It yields the protein CSASPGTGDTDTQYF.

In this sample, this clonotype turned up many times. This chain uses TRBV19 with TRBJ2-1; TRBD1 aligns across 9 bases. With V trimmed by 6 bases and J by 6 bases, 9 bases remained unmatched. The germline V gene has CDR1 LNHDA and CDR2 SQIVND (reference sequence). This CDR3 contains 15 residues. CDR3 sequence (DNA): TGTGCCAGTAGATACCCGGGACAGGGAGCCAATGAGCAGTTCTTC. This translates into CASRYPGQGANEQFF.

This clonotype has a count of ten or more. This chain links TRBV7-6 with TRBJ2-7, with TRBD2 identical over 8 bases. This CDR3 has 15 residues. V lost 1 base to trimming and J lost 2 bases; unmatched junction nucleotides: 4. Germline V CDR1 and CDR2: SGHVS, FNYEAQ. The CDR3 loop is CASSLDSGVTYEQYF. The CDR3 region has the DNA TGTGCCAGCAGCTTAGATAGCGGGGTGACCTACGAGCAGTACTTC.

The rearrangement joins TRBV14 to TRBJ2-1; the match to TRBD2 covers 7 bases. Trimming cost V 3 bases and J 0 bases; bases outside gene matches: 11. This CDR3 region has 18 residues. Germline values: CDR1 SGHDN, CDR2 FVKESK. The DNA for the CDR3 is TGTGCCAGCAGCCATATTAGACTAGCCCAAAGCTCCTACAATGAGCAGTTCTTC. Amino acids: CASSHIRLAQSSYNEQFF.

At least ten counts were recorded for this clonotype. The V call is TRBV6-5, the J call TRBJ2-2; D gene ambiguous. The germline V gene has CDR1 MNHEY and CDR2 SVGAGI. Trimming took off 5 bases at V and 2 bases at J, with 0 bases between the two ends. The CDR3 is made up of 11 amino acids. CDR3 in DNA: TGTGCCAGCAGTAACACCGGGGAGCTGTTTTTT. It specifies CASSNTGELFF.

This clonotype was counted ten times or more. V is TRBV20-1 and J is TRBJ1-6; a possible D gene is TRBD1 (5 bases). The V and J ends lost 3 bases and 7 bases respectively, with 19 bases between them. The CDR3 extends over 16 amino acids. Germline loops: CDR1 DFQATT, CDR2 SNEGSKA (reference sequence). The CDR3 sequence is CSARSHEDSHNSPLHF. CDR3 DNA: TGCAGTGCTAGGTCCCATGAAGACAGCCACAATTCACCCCTCCACTTT.

The chain couples TRBV7-9 to TRBJ2-7; D ambiguous. From germline, CDR1 is SEHNR and CDR2 FQNEAQ (reference sequence). This CDR3 is 14 amino acids long. V shed 0 bases and J shed 4 bases, with 10 bases lying between them. CDR3 sequence: CASSLALGGYEQYF. The CDR3 DNA reads TGTGCCAGCAGCTTAGCGCTCGGTGGTTACGAGCAGTACTTC.

This clonotype was detected many times. This chain uses TRBV18 with TRBJ2-3, with TRBD2 matching over 9 bases. J lost 0 bases, V lost 3 bases, and 7 bases had no gene match. This CDR3 is built from 17 residues. Germline CDR1 and CDR2: KGHSH and LQKENI. CDR3 sequence (DNA): TGTGCCAGCTCACCGGGACTAGCTGCTACTAGCACAGATACGCAGTATTTT. Amino acids: CASSPGLAATSTDTQYF.

About this clonotype: Given a much more abundant clone one base away, this may be a read error. The J gene is TRBJ1-6, the V gene TRBV4-3, with a possible D match to TRBD1 (6 bases). This CDR3 contains 14 residues. Germline loops: CDR1 LGHNA, CDR2 YSLEER. V was pared by 1 base and J by 9 bases, with 10 bases between. CDR3 nucleotide sequence: TGCGCCAGCAGCCAAGCAGGGGATATTTCACCCCTCCACTTT. Protein sequence: CASSQAGDISPLHF.

This clonotype was seen many times. The V gene is TRBV18, the J gene TRBJ2-3, with no clear D. Germline CDR1 is KGHSH and CDR2 is LQKENI. V lost 1 base and J lost 3, with 8 bases in between. The CDR3 loop spans 14 amino acids. The CDR3 DNA reads as TGTGCCAGCTCACCACAGGTGGGAACAGATACGCAGTATTTT. Amino acids: CASSPQVGTDTQYF.

The chain is built from TRBV2 and TRBJ1-1; the D is unclear. V lost 7 bases and J lost 0, with 15 bases in between. Germline V gene sequence: CDR1 SNHLY, CDR2 FYNNEI. The length of the CDR3 is 15 residues. CDR3 sequence: CASTYSGHLNTEAFF. The DNA of the CDR3 is TGTGCCAGCACTTACTCGGGCCATCTGAACACTGAAGCTTTCTTT.

This clonotype was seen repeatedly, ten times or more. V is TRBV29-1 and J is TRBJ1-2, with unresolved D. Germline lookup yields CDR1 SQVTM and CDR2 ANQGSEA. The CDR3 is made up of 11 amino acids. The ends were cut back, 0 bases at V and 6 bases at J, with 5 bases in the middle. Written as DNA, the CDR3 is TGCAGCGTTGAAGATGCCCATGGCTACACCTTC. Encoded protein: CSVEDAHGYTF.

This clonotype has a count of ten or more. Germline is not matched at one junction end, which may reflect a read error. The chain carries TRBV29-1 and TRBJ2-1; 8 nucleotides agree with TRBD2. The length of the CDR3 is 16 residues. Germline V CDR1 and CDR2: SQVTM, ANQGSEA. The CDR3 reads CSVAGTKSGSSGEQFF. The CDR3 nucleotides are TGCAGTGTTGCTGGTACAAAGAGCGGGAGTTCCGGTGAGCAGTTCTTC.